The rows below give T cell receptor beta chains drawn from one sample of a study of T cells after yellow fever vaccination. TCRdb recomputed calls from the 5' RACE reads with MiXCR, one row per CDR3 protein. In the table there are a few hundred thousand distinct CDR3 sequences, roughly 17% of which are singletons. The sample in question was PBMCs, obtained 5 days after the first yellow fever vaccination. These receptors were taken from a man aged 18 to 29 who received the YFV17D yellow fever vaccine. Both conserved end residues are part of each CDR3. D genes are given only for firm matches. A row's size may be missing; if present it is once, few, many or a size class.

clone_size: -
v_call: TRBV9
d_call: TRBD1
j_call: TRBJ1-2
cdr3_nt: TGTGCCAGCAGCGTTTCCTTCGGACAGGGTCAATCCCGATACACCTTC
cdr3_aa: CASSVSFGQGQSRYTF

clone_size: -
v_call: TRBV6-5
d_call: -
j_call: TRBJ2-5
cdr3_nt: TGTGCCAGCAAAATGGGTGAGACCCAGTACTTC
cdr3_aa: CASKMGETQYF

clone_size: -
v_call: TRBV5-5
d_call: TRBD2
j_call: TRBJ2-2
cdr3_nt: TGTGCCAGCAGCTCAACCCGGGGGGGAAGGAGCACCGGGGAGCTGTTTTTT
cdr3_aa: CASSSTRGGRSTGELFF

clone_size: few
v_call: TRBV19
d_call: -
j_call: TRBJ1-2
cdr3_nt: TGTGCCAGTAGCGATCCCTCGACGGGGGCGAATGGCTACACCTTC
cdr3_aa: CASSDPSTGANGYTF

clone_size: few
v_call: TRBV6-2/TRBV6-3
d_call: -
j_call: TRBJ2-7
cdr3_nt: TGTGCCAGCAGTTACTCGACGGGGGGCCCTCCGAACTACGAGCAGTACTTC
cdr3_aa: CASSYSTGGPPNYEQYF

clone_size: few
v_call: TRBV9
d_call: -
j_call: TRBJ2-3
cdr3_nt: TGTGCCAGCAGCTCGTGGGCTACAGATACGCAGTATTTT
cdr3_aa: CASSSWATDTQYF

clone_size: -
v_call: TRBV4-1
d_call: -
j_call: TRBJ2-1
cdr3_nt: TGCGCCAGCAGCCAACCCCGAGGGGGGGCGAAGACAGAGCAGTTCTTC
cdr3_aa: CASSQPRGGAKTEQFF

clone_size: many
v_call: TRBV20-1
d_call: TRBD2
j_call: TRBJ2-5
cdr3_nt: TGCAGTGCCCATGCGGATGCGGGGGGGGTTGAGACCCAGTACTTC
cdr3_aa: CSAHADAGGVETQYF

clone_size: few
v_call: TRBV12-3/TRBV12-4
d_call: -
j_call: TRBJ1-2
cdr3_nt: TGTGCCAGCAGTAGACGAGTCTATGGCTACACCTTC
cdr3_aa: CASSRRVYGYTF

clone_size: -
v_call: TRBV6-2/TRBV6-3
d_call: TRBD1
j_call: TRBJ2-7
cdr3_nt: TGTGCCAGCAAGACCGGGACAGTCGTTGAGCAGTACTTC
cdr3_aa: CASKTGTVVEQYF

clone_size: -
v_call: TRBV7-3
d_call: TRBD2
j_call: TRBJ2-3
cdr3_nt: TGTGCCAGCAGCTCAACCGGGCTAGCGGGTAGCACAGATACGCAGTATTTT
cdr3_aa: CASSSTGLAGSTDTQYF

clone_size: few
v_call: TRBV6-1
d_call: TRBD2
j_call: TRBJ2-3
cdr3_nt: TGTGCCAGCAGCCCACAGGAGGCTAGCGGGGCCACAGATACGCAGTATTTT
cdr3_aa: CASSPQEASGATDTQYF

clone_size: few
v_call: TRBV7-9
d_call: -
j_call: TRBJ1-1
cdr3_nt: TGTGCCAGCAGCTTAGAGGGGCGAGGGACCCGCGGAACTGAAGCTTTCTTT
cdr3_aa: CASSLEGRGTRGTEAFF

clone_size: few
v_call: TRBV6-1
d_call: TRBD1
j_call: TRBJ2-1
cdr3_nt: TGTGCCAGCAGTGACCTGACAGGGGGCTTTGGGGATGAGCAGTTCTTC
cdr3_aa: CASSDLTGGFGDEQFF

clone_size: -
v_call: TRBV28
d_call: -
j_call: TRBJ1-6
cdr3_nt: TGTGCCAGCTTGAGGTCCAGCTCCTATAATTCACCCCTCCACTTT
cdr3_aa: CASLRSSSYNSPLHF

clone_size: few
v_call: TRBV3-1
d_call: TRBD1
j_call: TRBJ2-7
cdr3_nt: TGTGCCAGCAGCCCCACCGGGACAGTTGCCTACGAGCAGTACTTC
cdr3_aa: CASSPTGTVAYEQYF

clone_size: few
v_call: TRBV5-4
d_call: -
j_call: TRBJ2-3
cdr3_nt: TGTGCCAGCAGCCAAGGAGGCCCAATGGGAGATACGCAGTATTTT
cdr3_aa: CASSQGGPMGDTQYF

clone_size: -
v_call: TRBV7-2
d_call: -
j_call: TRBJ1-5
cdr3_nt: TGTGCCAGCAGCTTTGGATCCGATAGGCCCCAGCATTTT
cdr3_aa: CASSFGSDRPQHF

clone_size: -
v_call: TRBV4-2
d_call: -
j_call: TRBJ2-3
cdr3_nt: TGTGCCAGCAGCCAACCCGATGGAGCCACAGATACGCAGTATTTT
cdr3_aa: CASSQPDGATDTQYF

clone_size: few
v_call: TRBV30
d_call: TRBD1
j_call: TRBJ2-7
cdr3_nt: TGTGCCTTAAACTTGGACAGGGGAGGCCACGAGCAGTACTTC
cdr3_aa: CALNLDRGGHEQYF

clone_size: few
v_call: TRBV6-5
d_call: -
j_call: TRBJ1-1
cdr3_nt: TGTGCCAGCAGTTACATCGTCGTTCGAACTGAAGCTTTCTTT
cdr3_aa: CASSYIVVRTEAFF

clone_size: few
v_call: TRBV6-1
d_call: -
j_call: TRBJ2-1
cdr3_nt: TGTGCCAGCAGTGGGGGACGCGGCAATGAGCAGTTCTTC
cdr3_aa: CASSGGRGNEQFF

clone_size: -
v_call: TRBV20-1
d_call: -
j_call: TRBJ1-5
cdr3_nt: TGCAGTGCCCCTTTGGGAAGGGGGAATAATCAGCCCCAGCATTTT
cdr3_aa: CSAPLGRGNNQPQHF

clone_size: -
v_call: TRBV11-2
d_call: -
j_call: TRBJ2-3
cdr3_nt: TGTGCCAGCAGCTTAGAGGGGGCCTCTGGCACAGATACGCAGTATTTT
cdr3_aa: CASSLEGASGTDTQYF

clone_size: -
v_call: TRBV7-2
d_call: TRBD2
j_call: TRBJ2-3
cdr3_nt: TGTGCCAGCAGCTTAGCGGCGGGGGGGATCACAGATACGCAGTATTTT
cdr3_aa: CASSLAAGGITDTQYF

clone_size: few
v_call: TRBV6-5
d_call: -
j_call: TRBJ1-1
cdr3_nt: TGTGCCAGCAGTTACACAGGCATGAACACTGAAGATTTCTTT
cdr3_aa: CASSYTGMNTEDFF

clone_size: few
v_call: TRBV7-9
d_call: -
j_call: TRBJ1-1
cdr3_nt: TGTGCCAGCAGCCCCCCTAGGTGGACGGCGAACACTGAAGCTTTCTTT
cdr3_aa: CASSPPRWTANTEAFF

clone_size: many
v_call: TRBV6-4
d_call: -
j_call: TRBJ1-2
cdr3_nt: TGTGCCAGCAGTTCGGACAGCTATGGCTACACCTTC
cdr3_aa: CASSSDSYGYTF

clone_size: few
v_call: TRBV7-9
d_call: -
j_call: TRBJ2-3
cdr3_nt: TGTGCCATCGTCCCGCGAGGGTCAACCACAGATACGCAGTATTTT
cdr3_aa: CAIVPRGSTTDTQYF

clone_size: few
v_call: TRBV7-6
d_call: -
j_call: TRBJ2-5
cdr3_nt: TGTGCCAGCAGCTTAGCCGGACGCATCCAAGAGACCCAGTACTTC
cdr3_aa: CASSLAGRIQETQYF

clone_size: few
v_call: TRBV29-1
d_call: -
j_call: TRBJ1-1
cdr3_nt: TGCAGGGGTGACATGAACACTGAAGCTTTCTTT
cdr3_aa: CRGDMNTEAFF

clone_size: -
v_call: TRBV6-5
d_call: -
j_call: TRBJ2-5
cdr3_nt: TGTGCCAGCAGTTACTACGGGGGCCAACAAGAGACCCAGTACTTC
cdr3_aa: CASSYYGGQQETQYF

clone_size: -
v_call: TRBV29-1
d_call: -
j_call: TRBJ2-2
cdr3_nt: TGCAGCGTTGGGGAAGAATCCGGGGAGCTGTTTTTT
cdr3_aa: CSVGEESGELFF

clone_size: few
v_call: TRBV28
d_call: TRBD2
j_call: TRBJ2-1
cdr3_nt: TGTGCCAGTAGGACTAGCGTTTACAATGAGCAGTTCTTC
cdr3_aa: CASRTSVYNEQFF

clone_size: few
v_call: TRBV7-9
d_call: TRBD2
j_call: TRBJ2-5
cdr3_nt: TGTGCCAGCAGCTCCGTTTCTAGCGGGGGTAGAGGGACCCAGTACTTC
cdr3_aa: CASSSVSSGGRGTQYF

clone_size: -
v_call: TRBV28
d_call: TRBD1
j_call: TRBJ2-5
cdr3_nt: TGTGCCAGCAGTCCCGGGACAGGGGCAGGGGAGACCCAGTACTTC
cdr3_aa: CASSPGTGAGETQYF

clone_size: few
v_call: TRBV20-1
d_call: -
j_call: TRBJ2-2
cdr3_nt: TGCAGTGCTAGGAAGCCTGGAGCCGGGGAGCTGTTTTTT
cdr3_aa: CSARKPGAGELFF

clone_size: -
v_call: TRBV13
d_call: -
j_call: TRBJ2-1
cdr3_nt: TGTGCCAGCAGCTTTCCAGGCGATGAGCAGTTCTTC
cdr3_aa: CASSFPGDEQFF

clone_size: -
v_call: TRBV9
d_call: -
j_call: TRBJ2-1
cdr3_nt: TGTGCCAGCAGCCCATCGGACAGCTCCTACAATGAGCAGTTCTTC
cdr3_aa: CASSPSDSSYNEQFF

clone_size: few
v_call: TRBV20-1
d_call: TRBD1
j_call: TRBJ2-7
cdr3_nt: TGCAGTGCCCCGCCATCCGGGACAGCTTTTCACGAGCAGTACTTC
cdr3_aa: CSAPPSGTAFHEQYF

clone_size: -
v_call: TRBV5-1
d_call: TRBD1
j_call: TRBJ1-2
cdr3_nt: TGCGCCAGCAGCCTGGGGACAGCCTGGAACTACACCTTC
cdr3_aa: CASSLGTAWNYTF

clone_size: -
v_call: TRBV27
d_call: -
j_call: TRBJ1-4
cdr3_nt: TGTGCCACCTCGCGATCGGGGTGGGGAGAAAAACTGTTTTTT
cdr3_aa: CATSRSGWGEKLFF

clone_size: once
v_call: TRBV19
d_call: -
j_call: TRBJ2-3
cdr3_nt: TGTGCCAGTAGTATAGAGGGCAGCCACACAGATACGCAGTATTTT
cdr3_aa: CASSIEGSHTDTQYF

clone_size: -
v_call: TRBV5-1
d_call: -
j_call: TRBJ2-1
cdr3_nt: TGCGCCAGCAGCTTGGATGCGGGAACCTACAATGAGCAGTTCTTC
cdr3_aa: CASSLDAGTYNEQFF

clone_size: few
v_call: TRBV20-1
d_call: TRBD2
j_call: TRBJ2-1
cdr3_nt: TGCAGTGCCATACGGACTAGCGGACGTAATGAGCAGTTCTTC
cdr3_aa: CSAIRTSGRNEQFF

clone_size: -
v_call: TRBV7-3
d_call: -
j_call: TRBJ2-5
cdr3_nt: TGTGCCAGCAGCTTATCCCCCCTAGAGACCCAGTACTTC
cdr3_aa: CASSLSPLETQYF

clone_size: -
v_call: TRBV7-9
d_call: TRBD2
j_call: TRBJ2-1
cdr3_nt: TGTGCCAGCAGCTTAACGGGACTAGTCGGCTACAATGAGCAGTTCTTC
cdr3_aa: CASSLTGLVGYNEQFF

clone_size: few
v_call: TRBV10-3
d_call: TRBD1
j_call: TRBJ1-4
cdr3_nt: TGTGCCGCGGGACAGGGTCTCGATACGAGACTCGAAAAACTGTTTTTT
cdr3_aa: CAAGQGLDTRLEKLFF

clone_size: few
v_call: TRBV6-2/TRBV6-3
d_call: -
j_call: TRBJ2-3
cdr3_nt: TGTGCCGCCAATGATGCTTTCGCAGATACGCAGTATTTT
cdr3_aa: CAANDAFADTQYF

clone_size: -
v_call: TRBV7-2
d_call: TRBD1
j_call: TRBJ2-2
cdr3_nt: TGTGCCAGCAGCCGATTACAGGGGGCCGGGACCGGGGAGCTGTTTTTT
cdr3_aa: CASSRLQGAGTGELFF

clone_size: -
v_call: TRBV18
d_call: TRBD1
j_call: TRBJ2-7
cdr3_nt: TGTGCCAGCTCACCAGTTGGGACAGTGTTATACGAGCAGTACTTC
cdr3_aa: CASSPVGTVLYEQYF

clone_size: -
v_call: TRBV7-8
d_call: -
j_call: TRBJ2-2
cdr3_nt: TGTGCAAGCAGCTGGGCTTCCGGGACTAACACCGGGGAGCTGTTTTTT
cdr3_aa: CASSWASGTNTGELFF

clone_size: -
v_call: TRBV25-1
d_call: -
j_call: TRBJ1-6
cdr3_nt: TGTGCCAGCAGGAAGGATGATTCACCCCTCCACTTT
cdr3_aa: CASRKDDSPLHF

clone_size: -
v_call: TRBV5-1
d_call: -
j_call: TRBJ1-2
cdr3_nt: TGCGCCAGCAGCGGAGACGCGGGCGCGGCCAACTATGGCTACACCTTC
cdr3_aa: CASSGDAGAANYGYTF

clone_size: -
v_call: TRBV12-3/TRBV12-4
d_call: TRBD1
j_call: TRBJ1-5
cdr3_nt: TGTGCCAGCAGCGGGACAGGGGGGTTTCAGCCCCAGCATTTT
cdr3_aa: CASSGTGGFQPQHF

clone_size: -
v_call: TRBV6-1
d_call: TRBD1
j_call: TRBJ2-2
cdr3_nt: TGTGCCAGCAGCCCACCCCCCGGACAGGGGAAGGGCGGGGAGCTGTTTTTT
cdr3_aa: CASSPPPGQGKGGELFF

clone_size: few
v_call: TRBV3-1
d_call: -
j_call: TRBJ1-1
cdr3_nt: TGTGCCAGCAGCCAAGTAGCACAGGAGAACACTGAAGCTTTCTTT
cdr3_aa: CASSQVAQENTEAFF